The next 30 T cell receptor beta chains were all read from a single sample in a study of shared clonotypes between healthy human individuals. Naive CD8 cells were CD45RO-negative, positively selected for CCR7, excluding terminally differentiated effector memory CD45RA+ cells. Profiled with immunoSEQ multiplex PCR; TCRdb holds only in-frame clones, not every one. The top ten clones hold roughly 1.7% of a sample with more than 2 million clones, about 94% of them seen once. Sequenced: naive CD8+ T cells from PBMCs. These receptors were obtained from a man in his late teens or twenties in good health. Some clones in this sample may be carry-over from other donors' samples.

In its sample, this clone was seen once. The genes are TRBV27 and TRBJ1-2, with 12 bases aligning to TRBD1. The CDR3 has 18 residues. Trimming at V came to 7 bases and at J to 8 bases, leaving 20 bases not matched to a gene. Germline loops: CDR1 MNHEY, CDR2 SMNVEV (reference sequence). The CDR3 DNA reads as TGTGCCAGCATGCTAACGGGACAGGGGGCGTTTCAGGACCCCGGCTACACCTTC. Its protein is CASMLTGQGAFQDPGYTF.

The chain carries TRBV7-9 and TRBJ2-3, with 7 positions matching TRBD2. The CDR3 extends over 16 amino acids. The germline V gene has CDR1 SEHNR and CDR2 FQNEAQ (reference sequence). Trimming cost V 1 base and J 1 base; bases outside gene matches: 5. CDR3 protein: CASSLDAGVGTDTQYF. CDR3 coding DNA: TGTGCCAGCAGCTTAGATGCGGGAGTGGGCACAGATACGCAGTATTTT.

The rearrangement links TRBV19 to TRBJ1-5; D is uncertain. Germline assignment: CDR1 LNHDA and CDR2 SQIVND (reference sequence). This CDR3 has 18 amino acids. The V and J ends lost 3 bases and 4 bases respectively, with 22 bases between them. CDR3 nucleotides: TGTGCCAGTAGTATCACAGTTTTCTTTGGTGGTGAGAATCAGCCCCAGCATTTT. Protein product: CASSITVFFGGENQPQHF.

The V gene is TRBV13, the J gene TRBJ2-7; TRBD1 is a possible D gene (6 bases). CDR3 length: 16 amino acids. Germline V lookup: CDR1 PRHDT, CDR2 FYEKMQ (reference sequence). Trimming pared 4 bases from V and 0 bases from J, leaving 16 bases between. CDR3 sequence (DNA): TGTGCCAGCAGCTCCGGCAGGGGTATAGCCTCCTACGAGCAGTACTTC. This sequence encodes CASSSGRGIASYEQYF. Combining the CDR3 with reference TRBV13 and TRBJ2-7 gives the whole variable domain AAGVIQSPRHLIKEKRETATLKCYPIPRHDTVYWYQQGPGQDPQFLISFYEKMQSDKGSIPDRFSAQQFSDYHSELNMSSLELGDSALYFCASSSGRGIASYEQYFGPGTRLTVT.

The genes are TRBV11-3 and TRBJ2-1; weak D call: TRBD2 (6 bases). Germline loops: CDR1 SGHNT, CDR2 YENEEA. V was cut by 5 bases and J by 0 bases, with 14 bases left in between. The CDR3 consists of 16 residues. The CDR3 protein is CASSPHSGRSYNEQFF. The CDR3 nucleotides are TGTGCCAGCAGCCCCCATAGCGGTCGCTCCTACAATGAGCAGTTCTTC.

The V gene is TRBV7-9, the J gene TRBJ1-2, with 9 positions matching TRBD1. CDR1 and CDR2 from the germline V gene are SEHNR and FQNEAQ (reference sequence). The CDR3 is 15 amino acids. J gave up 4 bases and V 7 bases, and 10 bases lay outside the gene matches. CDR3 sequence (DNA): TGTGCCAGCACCCACCCGGGACAGGGCCGCTATGGCTACACCTTC. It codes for CASTHPGQGRYGYTF. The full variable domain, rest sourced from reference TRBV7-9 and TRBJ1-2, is DTGVSQNPRHKITKRGQNVTFRCDPISEHNRLYWYRQTLGQGPEFLTYFQNEAQLEKSRLLSDRFSAERPKGSFSTLEIQRTEQGDSAMYLCASTHPGQGRYGYTFGSGTRLTVV.

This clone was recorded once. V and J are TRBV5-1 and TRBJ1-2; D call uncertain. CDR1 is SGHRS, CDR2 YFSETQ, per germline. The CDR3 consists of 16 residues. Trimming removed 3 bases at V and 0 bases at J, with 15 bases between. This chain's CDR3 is CASSWEFPRANYGYTF. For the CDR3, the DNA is TGCGCCAGCAGCTGGGAATTCCCCCGAGCTAACTATGGCTACACCTTC.

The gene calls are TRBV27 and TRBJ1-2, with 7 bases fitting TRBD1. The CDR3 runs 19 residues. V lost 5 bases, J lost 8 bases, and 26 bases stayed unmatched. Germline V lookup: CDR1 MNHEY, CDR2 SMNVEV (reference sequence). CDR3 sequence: CASSPRFIPGQTFWSGYTF. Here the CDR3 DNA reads TGTGCCAGCAGTCCACGGTTTATTCCGGGACAGACTTTTTGGAGCGGCTACACCTTC.

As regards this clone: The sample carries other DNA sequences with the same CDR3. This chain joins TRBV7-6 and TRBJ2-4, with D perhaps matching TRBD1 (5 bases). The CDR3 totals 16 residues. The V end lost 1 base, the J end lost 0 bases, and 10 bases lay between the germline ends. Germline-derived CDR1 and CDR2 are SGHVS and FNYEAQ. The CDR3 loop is CASSLGRGLAKNIQYF. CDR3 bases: TGTGCCAGCAGCTTAGGAAGGGGCCTAGCCAAAAACATTCAGTACTTC.

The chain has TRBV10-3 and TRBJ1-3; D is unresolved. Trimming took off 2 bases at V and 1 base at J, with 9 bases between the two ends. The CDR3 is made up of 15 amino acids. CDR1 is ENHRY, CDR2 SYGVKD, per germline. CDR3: CAISEVRRSGNTIYF. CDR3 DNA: TGTGCCATCAGTGAGGTTCGTAGATCTGGAAACACCATATATTTT.

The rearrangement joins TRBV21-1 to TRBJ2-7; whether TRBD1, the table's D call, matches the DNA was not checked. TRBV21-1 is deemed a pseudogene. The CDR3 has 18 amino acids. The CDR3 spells CASSNTIFGDRGPYEQYF. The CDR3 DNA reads TGTGCCAGCAGCAATACAATCTTCGGGGACAGGGGCCCCTACGAGCAGTACTTC.

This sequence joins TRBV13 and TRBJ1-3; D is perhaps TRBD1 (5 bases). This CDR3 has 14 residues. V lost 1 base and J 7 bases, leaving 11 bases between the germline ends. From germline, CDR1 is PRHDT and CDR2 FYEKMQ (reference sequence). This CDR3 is CASSLARGRNTIYF. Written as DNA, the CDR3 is TGTGCCAGCAGCTTAGCACGGGGACGGAACACCATATATTTT.

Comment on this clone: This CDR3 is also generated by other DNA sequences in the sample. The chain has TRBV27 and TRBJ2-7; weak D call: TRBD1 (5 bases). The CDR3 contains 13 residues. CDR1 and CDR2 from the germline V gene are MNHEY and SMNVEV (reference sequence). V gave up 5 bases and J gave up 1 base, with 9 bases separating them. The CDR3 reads CASSLGHSYEQYF. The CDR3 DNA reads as TGTGCCAGCAGTCTCGGACATTCCTACGAGCAGTACTTC.

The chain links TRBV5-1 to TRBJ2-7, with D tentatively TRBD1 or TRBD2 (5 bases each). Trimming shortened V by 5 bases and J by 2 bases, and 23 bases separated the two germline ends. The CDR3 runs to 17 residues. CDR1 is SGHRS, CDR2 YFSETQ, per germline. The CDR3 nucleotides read TGCGCCAGCAGGTTTACTCCGGGGACCGAAAGCACCTACGAGCAGTACTTC. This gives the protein CASRFTPGTESTYEQYF. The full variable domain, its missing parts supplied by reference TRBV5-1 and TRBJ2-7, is KAGVTQTPRYLIKTRGQQVTLSCSPISGHRSVSWYQQTPGQGLQFLFEYFSETQRNKGNFPGRFSGRQFSNSRSEMNVSTLELGDSALYLCASRFTPGTESTYEQYFGPGTRLTVT.

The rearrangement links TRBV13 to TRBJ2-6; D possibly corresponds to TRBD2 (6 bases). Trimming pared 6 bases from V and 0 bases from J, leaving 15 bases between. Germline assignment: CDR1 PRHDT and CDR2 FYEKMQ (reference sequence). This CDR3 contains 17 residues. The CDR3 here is CASRLKGRDSGANVLTF. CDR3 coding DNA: TGTGCCAGCAGGTTAAAAGGGCGGGACTCTGGGGCCAACGTCCTGACTTTC.

The CDR3 DNA follows: TGTGCTACCTCCACCAGCGAATACAATGAGCAGTTCTTC. Translating it yields CATSTSEYNEQFF. The genes are TRBV12-5 and TRBJ2-1; D is undetermined. The V and J ends lost 10 bases and 4 bases respectively, with 14 bases between them. The CDR3 is 13 residues long. From germline, CDR1 is LGHNT and CDR2 FRNRAP.

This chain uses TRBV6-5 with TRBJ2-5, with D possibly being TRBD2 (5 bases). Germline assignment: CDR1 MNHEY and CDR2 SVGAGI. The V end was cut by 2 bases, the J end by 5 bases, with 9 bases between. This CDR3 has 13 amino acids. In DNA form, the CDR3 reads TGTGCCAGCAGTTACCGGGGTTCCGAGACCCAGTACTTC. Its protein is CASSYRGSETQYF.

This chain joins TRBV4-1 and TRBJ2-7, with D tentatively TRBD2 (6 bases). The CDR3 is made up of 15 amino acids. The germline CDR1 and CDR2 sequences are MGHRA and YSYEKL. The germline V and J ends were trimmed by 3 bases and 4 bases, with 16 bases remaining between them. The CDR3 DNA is TGCGCCAGCAGCCAGGGCGGACTAACCTTTTACGAGCAGTACTTC. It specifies CASSQGGLTFYEQYF.

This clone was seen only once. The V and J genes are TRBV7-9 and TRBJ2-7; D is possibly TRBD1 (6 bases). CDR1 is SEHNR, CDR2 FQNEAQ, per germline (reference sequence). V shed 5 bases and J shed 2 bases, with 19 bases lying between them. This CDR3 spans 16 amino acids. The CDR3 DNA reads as TGTGCCAGCAGCCGAACCGAGGGACACCTAACCTACGAGCAGTACTTC. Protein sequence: CASSRTEGHLTYEQYF.

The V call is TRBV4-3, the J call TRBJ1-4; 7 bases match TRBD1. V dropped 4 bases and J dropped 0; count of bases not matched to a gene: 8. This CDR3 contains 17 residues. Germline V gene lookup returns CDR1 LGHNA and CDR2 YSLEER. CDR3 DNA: TGCGCCAGCAGCCGCCTTGGGACAGCTGCAACTAATGAAAAACTGTTTTTT. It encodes CASSRLGTAATNEKLFF.

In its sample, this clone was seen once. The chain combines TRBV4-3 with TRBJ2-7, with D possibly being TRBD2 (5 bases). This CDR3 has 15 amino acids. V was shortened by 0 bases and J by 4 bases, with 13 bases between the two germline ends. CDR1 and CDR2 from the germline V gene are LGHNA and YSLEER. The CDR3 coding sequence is TGCGCCAGCAGCCAAGACTCGCGGGTAATGTACGAGCAGTACTTC. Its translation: CASSQDSRVMYEQYF.

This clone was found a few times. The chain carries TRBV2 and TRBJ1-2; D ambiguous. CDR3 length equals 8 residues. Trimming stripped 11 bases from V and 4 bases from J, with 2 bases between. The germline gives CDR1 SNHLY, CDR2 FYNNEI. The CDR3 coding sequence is TGTGCCTTCTATGGCTACACCTTC. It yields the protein CAFYGYTF.

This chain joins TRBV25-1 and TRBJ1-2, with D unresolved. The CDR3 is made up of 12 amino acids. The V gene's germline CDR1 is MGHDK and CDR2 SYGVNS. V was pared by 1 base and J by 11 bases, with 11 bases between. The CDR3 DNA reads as TGTGCCAGCAGTGAATTTAACACCCATTACACCTTC. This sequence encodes CASSEFNTHYTF.

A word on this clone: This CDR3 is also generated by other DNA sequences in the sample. This CDR3 is CASREYEQYF. In nucleotides, the CDR3 is TGTGCCAGCAGAGAGTACGAGCAGTACTTC. The genes are TRBV2 and TRBJ2-7; D is uncertain. The CDR3 totals 10 residues. CDR1 and CDR2 (germline): SNHLY, FYNNEI. The V end lost 6 bases, the J end lost 4 bases, and 4 bases lay between the germline ends.

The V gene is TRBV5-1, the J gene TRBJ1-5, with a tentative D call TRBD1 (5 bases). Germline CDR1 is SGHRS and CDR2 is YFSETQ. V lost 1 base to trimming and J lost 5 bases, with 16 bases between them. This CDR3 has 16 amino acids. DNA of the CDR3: TGCGCCAGCAGCTTGCACGTAGGGGAAGTTTATCAGCCCCAGCATTTT. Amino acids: CASSLHVGEVYQPQHF.

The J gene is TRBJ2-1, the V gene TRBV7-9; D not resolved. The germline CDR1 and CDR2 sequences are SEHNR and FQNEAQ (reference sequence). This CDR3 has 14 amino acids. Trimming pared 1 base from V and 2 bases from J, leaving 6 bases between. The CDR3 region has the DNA TGTGCCAGCAGCTTAGACGCGGCCTACAATGAGCAGTTCTTC. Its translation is CASSLDAAYNEQFF.

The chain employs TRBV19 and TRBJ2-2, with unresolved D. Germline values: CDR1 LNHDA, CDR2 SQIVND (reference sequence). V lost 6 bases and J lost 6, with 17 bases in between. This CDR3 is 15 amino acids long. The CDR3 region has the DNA TGTGCCAGTAGGACCCTCGGGTCTTATCCCGGGGAGCTGTTTTTT. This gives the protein CASRTLGSYPGELFF. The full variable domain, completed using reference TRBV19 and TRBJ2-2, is DGGITQSPKYLFRKEGQNVTLSCEQNLNHDAMYWYRQDPGQGLRLIYYSQIVNDFQKGDIAEGYSVSREKKESFPLTVTSAQKNPTAFYLCASRTLGSYPGELFFGEGSRLTVL.

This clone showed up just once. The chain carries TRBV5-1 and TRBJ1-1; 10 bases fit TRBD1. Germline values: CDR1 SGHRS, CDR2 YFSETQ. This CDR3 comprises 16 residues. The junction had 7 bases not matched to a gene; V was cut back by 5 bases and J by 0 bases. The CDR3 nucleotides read TGCGCCAGCAGTCCCGGGACAGGGGAAATGAACACTGAAGCTTTCTTT. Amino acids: CASSPGTGEMNTEAFF.

The CDR3 sequence is CASSKTGEYEQYF. The CDR3 DNA is TGTGCCAGCAGCAAGACAGGGGAATACGAGCAGTACTTC. V gene TRBV7-9 combines with J gene TRBJ2-7, with 8 nucleotides matching TRBD1. The V segment lost 5 bases and the J segment 4 bases; nucleotides outside the gene matches: 4. The CDR3 is 13 residues long. Per the germline V gene, CDR1 is SEHNR and CDR2 is FQNEAQ (reference sequence).

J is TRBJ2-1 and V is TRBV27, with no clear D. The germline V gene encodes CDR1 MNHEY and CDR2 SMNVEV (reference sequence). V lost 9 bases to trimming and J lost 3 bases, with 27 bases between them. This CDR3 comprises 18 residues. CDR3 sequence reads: CASSLIAQDPPIYNEQFF. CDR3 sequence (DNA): TGTGCCAGTTCCCTTATAGCCCAAGACCCTCCGATCTACAATGAGCAGTTCTTC.